The 8 T cell receptor beta chains reported below all come from one sample, sequenced in a study of siplizumab effects on memory and regulatory T cells. These receptors lack a known antigen. The mixed lymphocyte reaction cells were grown together in coculture at 37°C for about six days. Method: immunoSEQ multiplex PCR; TCRdb's copy keeps in-frame clones and lacks some. In the table there are 9,500 to 15,000 clones, more than 45% of which are singletons. Sequencing was done on a sample of CFSE-low (dividing) CD8+ T cells sorted from an allogeneic mixed lymphocyte reaction. The receptor source for this set is a human donor in good health; the cells came from an allogeneic mixed lymphocyte reaction. Some clones in this sample may be carry-over from other donors' samples.

The V and J genes are TRBV30 and TRBJ2-7; D possibly corresponds to TRBD2 (6 bases). The CDR3 has 15 residues. Germline V gene sequence: CDR1 GTSNPN, CDR2 SVGIG (reference sequence). V gave up 2 bases and J gave up 2 bases, with 16 bases separating them. The CDR3 is CAWSPRPGRPYEQYF. The CDR3 region has the DNA TGTGCCTGGAGTCCCCGACCGGGGAGGCCCTACGAGCAGTACTTC.

This chain connects TRBV7-3 to TRBJ1-5; D gene unclear. Germline assignment: CDR1 SGHTA and CDR2 FQGTGA. V was cut by 4 bases and J by 3 bases, with 10 bases left in between. The CDR3 consists of 14 residues. This CDR3 reads CASSYLENNQPQHF. The CDR3 DNA follows: TGTGCCAGCAGCTACCTGGAGAACAATCAGCCCCAGCATTTT. Supplemented by reference TRBV7-3 and TRBJ1-5, the full variable domain reads GAGVSQTPSNKVTEKGKYVELRCDPISGHTALYWYRQSLGQGPEFLIYFQGTGAADDSGLPNDRFFAVRPEGSVSTLKIQRTERGDSAVYLCASSYLENNQPQHFGDGTRLSIL.

This rearrangement joins TRBV10-3 to TRBJ1-1; D not certain. With 7 bases removed from V and 1 base from J, the gap between germline ends came to 10 bases. The CDR3 has 13 amino acids. Germline CDR1 ENHRY, CDR2 SYGVKD. CDR3 nucleotide sequence: TGTGCCATCAAAGGACTCTCGAACACTGAAGCTTTCTTT. Translation: CAIKGLSNTEAFF.

The chain couples TRBV28 to TRBJ2-1, with D unresolved. The CDR3 loop spans 12 amino acids. V was trimmed by 6 bases and J by 8 bases, leaving 11 bases between them. The V gene's germline CDR1 is MDHEN and CDR2 SYDVKM. CDR3 residues: CASSLFVHEQFF. CDR3 sequence (DNA): TGTGCCAGCAGCTTGTTCGTCCATGAGCAGTTCTTC.

The J gene is TRBJ1-2, the V gene TRBV4-1; 10 bases line up with TRBD1. With V trimmed by 3 bases and J by 0 bases, 4 bases remained unmatched. CDR3 length equals 16 residues. CDR1 is MGHRA, CDR2 YSYEKL, per germline. CDR3 DNA: TGCGCCAGCAGCCAGGGGACAGGGGTCACTAACTATGGCTACACCTTC. Translated: CASSQGTGVTNYGYTF.

This chain connects TRBV27 to TRBJ1-5; 7 bases map to TRBD1. CDR1 is MNHEY, CDR2 SMNVEV, per germline (reference sequence). The CDR3 consists of 16 residues. V lost 5 bases and J lost 0; bases outside the gene matches: 7. The CDR3 is CASSPTGWPSNQPQHF. The CDR3 DNA follows: TGTGCCAGCAGTCCGACAGGGTGGCCTAGCAATCAGCCCCAGCATTTT.

The rearrangement joins TRBV4-1 to TRBJ2-7; 14 bases match TRBD2. Looked up from germline, CDR1 is MGHRA and CDR2 is YSYEKL. V lost 4 bases, J lost 4 bases, and 18 bases stayed unmatched. The CDR3 is made up of 20 amino acids. CDR3 nucleotides: TGCGCCAGCAGCCTAGAACCGATGGGACTAGCGGGAGCTGTAGGATACGAGCAGTACTTC. It translates to CASSLEPMGLAGAVGYEQYF.

Many counts were recorded for this clone. The V and J genes are TRBV27 and TRBJ1-5; 8 bases agree with TRBD1. The CDR3 has 14 residues. Germline V gives CDR1 MNHEY, CDR2 SMNVEV (reference sequence). V trimming: 6 bases; J trimming: 6 bases; junction bases outside the gene matches: 7. The DNA for the CDR3 is TGTGCCAGCAGCCGGACAGGGATCGGTCAGCCCCAGCATTTT. Translated: CASSRTGIGQPQHF.